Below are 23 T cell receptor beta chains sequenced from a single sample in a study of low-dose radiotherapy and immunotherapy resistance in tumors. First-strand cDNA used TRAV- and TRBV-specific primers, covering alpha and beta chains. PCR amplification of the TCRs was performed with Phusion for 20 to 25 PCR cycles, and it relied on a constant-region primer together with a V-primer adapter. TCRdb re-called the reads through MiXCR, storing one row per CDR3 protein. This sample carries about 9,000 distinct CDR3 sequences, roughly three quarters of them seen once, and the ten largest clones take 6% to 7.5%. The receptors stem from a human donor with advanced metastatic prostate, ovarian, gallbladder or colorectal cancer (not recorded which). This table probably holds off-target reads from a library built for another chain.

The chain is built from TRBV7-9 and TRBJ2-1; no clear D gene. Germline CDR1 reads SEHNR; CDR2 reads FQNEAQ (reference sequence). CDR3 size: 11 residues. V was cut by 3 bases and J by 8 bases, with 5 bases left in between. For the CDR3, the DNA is TGTGCCAGCAGCTTTTTCGATGAGCAGTTCTTC. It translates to CASSFFDEQFF. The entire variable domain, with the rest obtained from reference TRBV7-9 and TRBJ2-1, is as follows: DTGVSQNPRHKITKRGQNVTFRCDPISEHNRLYWYRQTLGQGPEFLTYFQNEAQLEKSRLLSDRFSAERPKGSFSTLEIQRTEQGDSAMYLCASSFFDEQFFGPGTRLTVL.

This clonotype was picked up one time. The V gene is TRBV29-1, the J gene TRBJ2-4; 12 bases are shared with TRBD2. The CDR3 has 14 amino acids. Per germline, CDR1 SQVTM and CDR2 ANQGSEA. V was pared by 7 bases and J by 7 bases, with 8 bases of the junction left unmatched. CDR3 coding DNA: TGCAGCGCCCGGACTAGCGGGACCGGTAACATTCAGTACTTC. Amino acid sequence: CSARTSGTGNIQYF.

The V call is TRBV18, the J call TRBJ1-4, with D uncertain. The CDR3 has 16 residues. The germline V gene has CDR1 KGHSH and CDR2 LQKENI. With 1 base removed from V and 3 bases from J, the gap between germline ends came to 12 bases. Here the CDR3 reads CASSPRPGASNEKLFF. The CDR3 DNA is TGTGCCAGCTCACCACGTCCGGGCGCATCTAATGAAAAACTGTTTTTT.

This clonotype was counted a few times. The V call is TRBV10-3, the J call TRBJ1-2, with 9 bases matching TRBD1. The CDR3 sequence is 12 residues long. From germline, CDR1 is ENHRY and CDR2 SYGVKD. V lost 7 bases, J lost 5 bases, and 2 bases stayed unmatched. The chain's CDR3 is CAIMGQGYGYTF. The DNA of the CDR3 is TGTGCCATCATGGGACAGGGTTATGGCTACACCTTC.

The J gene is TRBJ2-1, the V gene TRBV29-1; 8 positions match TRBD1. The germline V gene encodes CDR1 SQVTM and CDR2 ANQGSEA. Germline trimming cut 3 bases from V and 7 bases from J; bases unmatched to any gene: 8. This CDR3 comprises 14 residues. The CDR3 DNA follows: TGCAGCGTTGACGTAGGCAGGGGGCGGAATGAGCAGTTCTTC. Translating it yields CSVDVGRGRNEQFF.

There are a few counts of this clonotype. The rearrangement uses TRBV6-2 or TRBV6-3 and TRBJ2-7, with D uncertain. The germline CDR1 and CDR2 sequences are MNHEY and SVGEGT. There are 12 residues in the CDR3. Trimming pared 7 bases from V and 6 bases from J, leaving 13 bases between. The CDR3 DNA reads TGTGCCAGCATTATGAAGGTTGGCGAGCAGTACTTC. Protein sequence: CASIMKVGEQYF.

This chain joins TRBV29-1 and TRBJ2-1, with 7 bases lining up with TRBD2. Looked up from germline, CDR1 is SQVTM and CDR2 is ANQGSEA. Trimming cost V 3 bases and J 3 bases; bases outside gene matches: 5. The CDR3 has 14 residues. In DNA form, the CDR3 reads TGCAGCGTTGACCTAAGCGGGATCTACAATGAGCAGTTCTTC. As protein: CSVDLSGIYNEQFF.

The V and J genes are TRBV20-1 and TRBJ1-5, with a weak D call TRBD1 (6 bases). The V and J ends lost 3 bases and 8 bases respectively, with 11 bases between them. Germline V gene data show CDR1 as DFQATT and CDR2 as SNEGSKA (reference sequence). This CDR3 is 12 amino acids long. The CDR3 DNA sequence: TGCAGTGCTAGCAGGGGACAAGAGCCCCAGCATTTT. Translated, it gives CSASRGQEPQHF.

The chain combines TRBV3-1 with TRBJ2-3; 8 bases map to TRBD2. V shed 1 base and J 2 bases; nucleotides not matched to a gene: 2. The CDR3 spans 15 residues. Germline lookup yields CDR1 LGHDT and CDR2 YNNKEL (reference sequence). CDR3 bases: TGTGCCAGCAGCCAAGCTAGCGGGTACACAGATACGCAGTATTTT. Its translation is CASSQASGYTDTQYF.

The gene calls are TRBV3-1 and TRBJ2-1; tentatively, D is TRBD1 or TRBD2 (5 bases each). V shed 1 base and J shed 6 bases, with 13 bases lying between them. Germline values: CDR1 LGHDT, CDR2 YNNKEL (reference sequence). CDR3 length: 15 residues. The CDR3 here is CASSQAGAGSNEQFF. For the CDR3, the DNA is TGTGCCAGCAGCCAAGCCGGGGCAGGATCCAATGAGCAGTTCTTC.

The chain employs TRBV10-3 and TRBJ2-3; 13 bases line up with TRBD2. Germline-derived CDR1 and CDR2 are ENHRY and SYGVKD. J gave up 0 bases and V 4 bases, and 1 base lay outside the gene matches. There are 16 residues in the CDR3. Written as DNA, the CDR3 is TGTGCCATCAGTGGGGGACTAGCGGGGAGCACAGATACGCAGTATTTT. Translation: CAISGGLAGSTDTQYF.

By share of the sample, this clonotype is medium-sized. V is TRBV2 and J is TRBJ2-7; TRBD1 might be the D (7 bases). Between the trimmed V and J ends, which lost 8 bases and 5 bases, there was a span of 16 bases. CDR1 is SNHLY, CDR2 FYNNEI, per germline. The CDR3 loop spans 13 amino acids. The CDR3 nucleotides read TGTGCCAGCGGCGGGACAGAAGAGCACGAGCAGTACTTC. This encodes CASGGTEEHEQYF. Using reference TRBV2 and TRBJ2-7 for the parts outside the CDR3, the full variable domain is EPEVTQTPSHQVTQMGQEVILRCVPISNHLYFYWYRQILGQKVEFLVSFYNNEISEKSEIFDDQFSVERPDGSNFTLKIRSTKLEDSAMYFCASGGTEEHEQYFGPGTRLTVT.

This chain's CDR3 is CASSEGLSTDTQYF. The CDR3 region has the DNA TGTGCCAGCAGTGAAGGACTGAGCACAGATACGCAGTATTTT. The chain links TRBV2 to TRBJ2-3; D is unresolved. The CDR3 is 14 amino acids. Germline CDR1 is SNHLY and CDR2 is FYNNEI. V lost 1 base and J 0 bases, leaving 5 bases between the germline ends.

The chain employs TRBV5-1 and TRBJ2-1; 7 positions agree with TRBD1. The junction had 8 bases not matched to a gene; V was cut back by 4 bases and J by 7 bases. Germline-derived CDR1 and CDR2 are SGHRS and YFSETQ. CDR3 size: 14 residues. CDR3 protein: CASSLRQGVNEQFF. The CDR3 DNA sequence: TGCGCCAGCAGCCTCAGACAGGGAGTAAATGAGCAGTTCTTC.

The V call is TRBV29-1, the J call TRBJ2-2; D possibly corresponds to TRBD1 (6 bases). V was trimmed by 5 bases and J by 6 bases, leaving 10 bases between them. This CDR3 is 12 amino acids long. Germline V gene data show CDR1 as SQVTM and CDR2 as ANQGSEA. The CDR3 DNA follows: TGCAGCGTTAGACAGGCGGCCGGGGAGCTGTTTTTT. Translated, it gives CSVRQAAGELFF.

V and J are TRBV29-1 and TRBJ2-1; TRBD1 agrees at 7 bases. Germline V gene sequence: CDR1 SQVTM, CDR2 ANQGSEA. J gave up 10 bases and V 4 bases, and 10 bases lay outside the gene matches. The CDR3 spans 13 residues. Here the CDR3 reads CSVVGQGVREQFF. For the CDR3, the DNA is TGCAGCGTTGTAGGGCAGGGGGTTCGAGAGCAGTTCTTC.

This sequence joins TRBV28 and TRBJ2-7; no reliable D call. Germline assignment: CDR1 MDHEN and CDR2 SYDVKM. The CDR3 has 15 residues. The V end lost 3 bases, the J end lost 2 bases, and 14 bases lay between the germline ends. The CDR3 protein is CASSFGPSPTYEQYF. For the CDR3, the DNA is TGTGCCAGCAGTTTCGGACCTTCTCCGACCTACGAGCAGTACTTC.

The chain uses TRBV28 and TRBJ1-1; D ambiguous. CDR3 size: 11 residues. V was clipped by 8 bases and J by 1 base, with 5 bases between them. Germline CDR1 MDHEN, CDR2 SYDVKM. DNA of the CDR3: TGTGCCAGCTCACCGAACACTGAAGCTTTCTTT. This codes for CASSPNTEAFF.

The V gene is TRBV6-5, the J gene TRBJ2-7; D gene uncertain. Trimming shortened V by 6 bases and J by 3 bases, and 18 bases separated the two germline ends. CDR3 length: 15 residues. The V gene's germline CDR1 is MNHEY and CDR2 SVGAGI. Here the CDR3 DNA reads TGTGCCAGCAGGCAAACAGAGACCTCCCACTACGAGCAGTACTTC. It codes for CASRQTETSHYEQYF.

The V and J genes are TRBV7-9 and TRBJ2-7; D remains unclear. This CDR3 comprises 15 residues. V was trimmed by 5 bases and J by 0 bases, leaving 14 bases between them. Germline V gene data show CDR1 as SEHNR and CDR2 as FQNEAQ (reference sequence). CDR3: CASSHTAPSSYEQYF. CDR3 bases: TGTGCCAGCAGCCATACTGCTCCCAGCTCCTACGAGCAGTACTTC.

CDR3 sequence: CASSSRLEPYGYTF. CDR3 nucleotides: TGTGCCAGCAGCTCTCGACTCGAACCTTATGGCTACACCTTC. J is TRBJ1-2 and V is TRBV5-5; D call uncertain. CDR3 length equals 14 residues. The ends were cut back, 3 bases at V and 5 bases at J, with 14 bases in the middle. Germline CDR1 SGHKS, CDR2 YYEKEE (reference sequence).

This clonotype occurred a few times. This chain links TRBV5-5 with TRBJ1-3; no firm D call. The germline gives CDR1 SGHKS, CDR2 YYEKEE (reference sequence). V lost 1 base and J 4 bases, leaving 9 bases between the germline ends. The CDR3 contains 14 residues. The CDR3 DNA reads TGTGCCAGCAGCTTGTATACAGCCGGAAACACCATATATTTT. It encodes CASSLYTAGNTIYF.

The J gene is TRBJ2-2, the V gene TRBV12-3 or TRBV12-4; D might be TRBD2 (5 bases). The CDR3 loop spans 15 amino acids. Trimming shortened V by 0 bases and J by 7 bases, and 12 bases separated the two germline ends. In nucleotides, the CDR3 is TGTGCCAGCAGTTTAGCGAGAGGGTACAACGGGGAGCTGTTTTTT. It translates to CASSLARGYNGELFF.